This TCR beta chain was observed in a study of blood T cells in healthy people across ages (dated by TCRdb to between 2015 and 2016). Study-wide context: Template switching captured roughly one uniquely barcoded TCR beta cDNA molecule per two T cells in model experiments. Age-related changes in TCR beta repertoire diversity were measured in the study by deep sequencing normalized with unique cDNA molecular identifiers. The donors were divided into four age groups: young (average about 16 years), middle-aged (around 37), aged (roughly 60) and long-lived (more than 75). Donors of different ages were randomly distributed across sequencing lanes to avoid experimental bias. The study analyzed two additional independent replicas of 1 million unique cDNA reads from the same blood draw for two donors, one aged 18 to 29 and one aged 80 or older. Broader findings and caveats from the paper: Compared with the aged group, the long-lived group had more naive CD4+ T cells, fewer expanded clones and increased TCR diversity, a pattern suggesting age selection. Since profiling was done on bulk unsorted PBMCs, naive and antigen-experienced compartments could not be conclusively compared. Because donor CMV infection status was unknown, age-related changes in expanded clonotypes were potentially confounded. As age increased, observed TCR beta diversity per million T cells dropped in a roughly linear way, and a significant reduction was already evident by age about 40. Observed TCR beta diversity correlated strongly with the percentage of naive T cells measured by flow cytometry. Estimates of total diversity based on one million sequenced T cells were considered lower bounds and underestimates.

Library prep was done by 5' RACE. Sequencing used an Illumina HiSeq 2500. A second PCR of 7 to 11 cycles was performed with a sample-barcoded 5' primer and a J-beta primer mix. A template-switch 5' adaptor carrying 12 random nucleotides introduced a unique molecular identifier onto each TCR beta cDNA molecule. Each sample yielded at least 2.5 million CDR3-containing paired-end reads. First-strand cDNA was synthesized from all RNA with the Mint cDNA synthesis kit, primed by a TRBC-specific oligonucleotide. Following uracil-DNA glycosylase treatment, all cDNA underwent a first 18-cycle PCR with the universal primers M1SS and BC2_uni_R. On the authors' methods: For normalization, 1 million high-quality reads, each with a distinct molecular identifier, were randomly selected from each sample. Instead of being binned into consensus sequences, reads that shared molecular identifiers were thrown out. MiTCR, run with a Q25 quality threshold and the strictest error-elimination algorithm, handled CDR3 identification, clonotype clustering and error correction. A nonparametric unseen species model with Euler transformation was used to estimate a lower bound on total TCR beta diversity. In TCRdb, the public reads were trimmed at Q25 with fastp and aligned with MiXCR, with productive beta chains retained. Entries that share a CDR3 protein sequence are merged under the most common genes and DNA. The V and J calls and clone size are TCRdb's, not the authors'. The sample table lists around 1,500,000 distinct CDR3 sequences, 28% of them with a count of one. The ten most abundant clones make up about 7.7% of the sample.

From a lookup of the germline V gene (reference sequence), CDR1 and CDR2 are DFQATT and SNEGSKA. The cysteine opens and the phenylalanine closes a CDR3 of 11 amino acids. The DNA shown is the 33-base CDR3, in frame from base 1. The donors were roughly 40 Caucasian individuals from Russia, aged roughly 6 to 100 years, who were systemically healthy. Ten milliliters of peripheral blood were drawn from each donor into EDTA-treated Vacutainer tubes. Ficoll-Paque density-gradient centrifugation was used to isolate PBMCs, with at least 7 million obtained per sample. Trizol reagent was used to extract total RNA from PBMCs, with at least 6 micrograms per sample. For every donor, flow cytometry on a PBMC aliquot measured the percentage of naive CD45RAhigh/CD27high T cells. This clonotype was counted at least ten times. The target of this receptor is not known. No qualities accompany the bases; no much larger clone lies one base away.

Rearrangement joined TRBV20-1 to TRBJ1-2, and possibly TRBD1, on 6 matching bases. The source is a woman aged 25 to 39 in good health. The material sequenced was blood. The CDR3 reads as follows: CRVGQPYGYTF. Here is the DNA: TGCAGGGTCGGACAGCCGTATGGCTACACCTTC.